This TCR beta chain originates from a study of T cell changes during pregnancy in multiple sclerosis. V lost 1 base to trimming and J lost 2 bases, with 5 bases between them. The CDR3 contains 14 residues. Per germline, CDR1 SGHTA and CDR2 FQGTGA. Measured with immunoSEQ multiplex PCR; TCRdb has only the in-frame clones, and not every one. Of 36,000 or so clones detected, 80% to 95% appear once; the ten largest clones hold less than 1.5%. What was sequenced was PBMCs (not recorded whether the cells were cultured). The TCR originated in a female donor with multiple sclerosis, enrolled in a pregnancy study. V usage is TRBV7-3 and J usage is TRBJ2-2, with D unclear. This chain's CDR3 is CASSLNGNTGELFF. In nucleotides, the CDR3 is TGTGCCAGCAGCTTAAACGGCAACACCGGGGAGCTGTTTTTT.